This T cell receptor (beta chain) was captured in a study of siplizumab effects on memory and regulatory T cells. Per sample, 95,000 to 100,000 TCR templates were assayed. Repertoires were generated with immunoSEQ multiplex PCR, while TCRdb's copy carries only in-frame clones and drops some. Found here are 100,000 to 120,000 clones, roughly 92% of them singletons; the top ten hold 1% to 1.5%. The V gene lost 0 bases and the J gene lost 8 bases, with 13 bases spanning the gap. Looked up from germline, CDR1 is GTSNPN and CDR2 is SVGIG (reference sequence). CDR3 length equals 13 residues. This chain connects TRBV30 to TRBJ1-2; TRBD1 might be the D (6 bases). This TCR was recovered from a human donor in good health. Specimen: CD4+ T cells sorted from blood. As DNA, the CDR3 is TGTGCCTGGAGTGTCATAACAGGGAACGGCTACACCTTC. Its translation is CAWSVITGNGYTF.